The 19 T cell receptor beta chains below come from one sample, sequenced in a study of cytomegalovirus exposure and HLA in healthy donors (dated by TCRdb to about 2017). The protocol used for the library was the immunoSEQ multiplex PCR assay. The multiplex PCR relied on a mix of 60 forward primers for TCR Vbeta segments and 13 reverse primers for TCR Jbeta segments. In TCRdb, the immuneACCESS table is reduced to in-frame sequences with V and J assigned. These tables do not hold every clone; where another copy was compared, an unresolved V gene accounts for under half, and the others remain unexplained. The sample yields 110,000 or so clones; 76% were counted once. Roughly 8.2% of the sample rests with the top ten. The sequenced material came from PBMCs. All receptors derive from a man aged 40-49 years in good health and CMV-seropositive.

Here the CDR3 reads CASTAGAPYEQYF. The CDR3 DNA sequence: TGTGCCAGTACGGCAGGGGCCCCCTACGAGCAGTACTTC. The chain combines TRBV19 with TRBJ2-7, with D possibly matching TRBD1 (6 bases). Trimming cost V 7 bases and J 2 bases, with 12 bases left between them. The germline V gene has CDR1 LNHDA and CDR2 SQIVND (reference sequence). The CDR3 consists of 13 residues.

This chain connects TRBV29-1 to TRBJ1-1, with a possible D match to TRBD1 (5 bases). Germline V gene lookup returns CDR1 SQVTM and CDR2 ANQGSEA. The CDR3 consists of 14 residues. V was trimmed by 6 bases and J by 4 bases, leaving 18 bases between them. The CDR3 DNA reads TGCAGCGTCCTCCCCCCCCACGGGGGCACTGAAGCTTTCTTT. Its translation: CSVLPPHGGTEAFF.

The V call is TRBV6-6, the J call TRBJ2-7; 7 nucleotides agree with TRBD1. With 2 bases clipped from V and 1 base from J, the junction kept 5 bases outside the gene matches. CDR1 is MNHNY, CDR2 SVGAGI, per germline (reference sequence). The CDR3 totals 15 residues. The CDR3 DNA sequence: TGTGCCAGCAGTTACGGGGACAGAACTTCCTACGAGCAGTACTTC. Protein product: CASSYGDRTSYEQYF.

The table lists this clone with a count of one. The V and J genes are TRBV18 and TRBJ2-7; 10 bases align to TRBD1. This CDR3 contains 16 residues. CDR1 and CDR2 (germline): KGHSH, LQKENI. Trimming removed 6 bases from V and 5 bases from J; junction bases left unmatched: 13. CDR3 sequence reads: CASSPSLGQGQNEQYF. In DNA form, the CDR3 reads TGTGCCAGCTCTCCTTCGCTGGGACAGGGGCAGAACGAGCAGTACTTC.

This chain uses TRBV5-1 with TRBJ2-7; 8 nucleotides agree with TRBD1. The CDR3 covers 17 residues. With 1 base clipped from V and 4 bases from J, the junction kept 13 bases outside the gene matches. From germline, CDR1 is SGHRS and CDR2 YFSETQ. The CDR3 DNA reads as TGCGCCAGCAGCTTGTTCCCAGGGGGCGAATACTTTTACGAGCAGTACTTC. Its translation: CASSLFPGGEYFYEQYF.

A few counts support this clone. The chain carries TRBV6-5 and TRBJ2-5, with 10 bases lining up with TRBD2. The CDR3 loop spans 14 amino acids. Per the germline V gene, CDR1 is MNHEY and CDR2 is SVGAGI. Losses at the gene ends were 6 bases for V and 6 bases for J; bases not matched to a gene: 7. CDR3 residues: CASSRTSGMKTQYF. Here the CDR3 DNA reads TGTGCCAGCAGCAGGACTAGCGGTATGAAGACCCAGTACTTC.

The rearrangement joins TRBV13 to TRBJ2-1; the match to TRBD2 covers 11 bases. V dropped 2 bases and J dropped 8; count of bases not matched to a gene: 8. The CDR3 has 16 residues. CDR1 and CDR2 from the germline V gene are PRHDT and FYEKMQ (reference sequence). The CDR3 DNA is TGTGCCAGCAGCTTACCAACTAGCGGGAGTAGGTATGAGCAGTTCTTC. Amino acid sequence: CASSLPTSGSRYEQFF.

V gene TRBV7-9 combines with J gene TRBJ2-7, with 8 bases identical to TRBD1. The CDR3 extends over 16 amino acids. V shed 4 bases, J shed 0 bases, and the junction held 8 bases outside the gene matches. CDR1 SEHNR and CDR2 FQNEAQ come from the germline V gene (reference sequence). The CDR3 is CASSSIETGASYEQYF. The CDR3 coding sequence is TGTGCCAGCAGCTCGATCGAGACAGGGGCCTCCTACGAGCAGTACTTC. The variable domain in full, with the rest retrieved from reference TRBV7-9 and TRBJ2-7, is DTGVSQNPRHKITKRGQNVTFRCDPISEHNRLYWYRQTLGQGPEFLTYFQNEAQLEKSRLLSDRFSAERPKGSFSTLEIQRTEQGDSAMYLCASSSIETGASYEQYFGPGTRLTVT.

The chain employs TRBV10-3 and TRBJ2-7, with TRBD2 identical over 13 bases. V trimming: 11 bases; J trimming: 3 bases; junction bases outside the gene matches: 4. Germline CDR1 ENHRY, CDR2 SYGVKD. The CDR3 is 13 amino acids. The CDR3: CASGTSGDYEQYF. DNA of the CDR3: TGTGCCTCAGGGACTAGCGGGGACTACGAGCAGTACTTC.

The V call is TRBV19, the J call TRBJ2-7, with TRBD1 identical over 8 bases. Looked up from germline, CDR1 is LNHDA and CDR2 is SQIVND (reference sequence). V gave up 3 bases and J gave up 3 bases; unmatched junction bases: 7. CDR3 size: 15 residues. The CDR3 region has the DNA TGTGCCAGTAGTATTGGGCAGGGGGCGATCTACGAGCAGTACTTC. Protein sequence: CASSIGQGAIYEQYF.

The chain uses TRBV5-1 and TRBJ2-2; 7 bases match TRBD1. CDR1 SGHRS and CDR2 YFSETQ come from the germline V gene. The CDR3 has 14 residues. Losses at the gene ends were 5 bases for V and 4 bases for J; bases not matched to a gene: 5. The CDR3 loop is CASRVRTGTGELFF. The CDR3 DNA follows: TGCGCCAGCAGGGTCCGGACAGGCACCGGGGAGCTGTTTTTT.

The chain combines TRBV4-2 with TRBJ1-2; TRBD1 aligns across 7 bases. J was trimmed by 9 bases and V by 0 bases; bases with no gene match: 10. This CDR3 region has 15 residues. Germline CDR1 and CDR2: LGHNA and YNFKEQ. This chain's CDR3 is CASSQDSGGLNRYTF. The CDR3 DNA is TGTGCCAGCAGCCAAGATTCAGGGGGACTTAACCGCTACACCTTC.

Note on this clone: Germline is not matched at one junction end, which may reflect a read error. In DNA form, the CDR3 reads TGCGCCGGCAGCCCACAGGGGGACTATGGCTACACCTTC. Translating it yields CAGSPQGDYGYTF. The rearrangement links TRBV5-1 to TRBJ1-2; TRBD1 agrees at 8 bases. This CDR3 has 13 residues. Germline V gene sequence: CDR1 SGHRS, CDR2 YFSETQ.

V gene TRBV6-1 combines with J gene TRBJ1-5, with D tentatively TRBD1 (6 bases). Trimming pared 6 bases from V and 5 bases from J, leaving 11 bases between. The CDR3 runs to 13 residues. The germline V gene has CDR1 MNHNS and CDR2 SASEGT. The CDR3 protein is CASSRQEYQPQHF. For the CDR3, the DNA is TGTGCCAGCAGCCGACAGGAGTATCAGCCCCAGCATTTT.

This clone was counted only a few times. This chain connects TRBV7-9 to TRBJ2-1, with TRBD1 matching over 8 bases. This CDR3 is built from 17 residues. V shed 6 bases and J 0 bases; nucleotides not matched to a gene: 10. The germline V gene has CDR1 SEHNR and CDR2 FQNEAQ (reference sequence). The CDR3: CASRLGQGVGSYNEQFF. The CDR3 coding sequence is TGTGCCAGCAGGCTAGGACAGGGAGTAGGCTCCTACAATGAGCAGTTCTTC.

The J gene is TRBJ1-4, the V gene TRBV18, with a weak D call TRBD1 (5 bases). The CDR3 is 15 residues long. Germline loops: CDR1 KGHSH, CDR2 LQKENI. V lost 5 bases and J 4 bases, leaving 14 bases between the germline ends. As DNA, the CDR3 is TGTGCCAGCTCAGGGGGAGGCAGAAATAATGAAAAACTGTTTTTT. Protein: CASSGGGRNNEKLFF.

The V and J genes are TRBV6-6 and TRBJ2-5; TRBD1 agrees at 9 bases. The DNA end is more similar to TRBJ2-7, so the J call may be wrong. The germline V gene has CDR1 MNHNY and CDR2 SVGAGI (reference sequence). This CDR3 region has 15 residues. The CDR3 nucleotides are TGTGCCAGCAGTTACGGACAGGGGAGCTCCTACGAGCAGTACTTC. Translated, it gives CASSYGQGSSYEQYF.

The chain is built from TRBV6-5 and TRBJ2-1; TRBD2 matches at 13 bases. This CDR3 has 16 residues. The V and J ends lost 0 bases and 10 bases, in that order; junction bases with no gene match: 6. CDR1 is MNHEY, CDR2 SVGAGI, per germline. The chain's CDR3 is CASSYSGLAGFGEQFF. CDR3 in DNA: TGTGCCAGCAGTTACTCGGGACTAGCGGGGTTCGGCGAGCAGTTCTTC.

The chain recombines TRBV18 with TRBJ1-2, with 10 bases lining up with TRBD1. The length of the CDR3 is 17 residues. The J segment lost 8 bases and the V segment lost 1 base, leaving 13 bases of the junction unmatched. Germline values: CDR1 KGHSH, CDR2 LQKENI. CDR3: CASSPHPPTGGGGGYTF. CDR3 sequence (DNA): TGTGCCAGCTCACCACACCCCCCGACAGGGGGCGGTGGAGGCTACACCTTC.